A single sample is the source of the 20 T cell receptor beta chains below, sequenced in a study of blood T cells in healthy people across ages (dated by TCRdb to about 2015). Libraries were prepared through 5' RACE. This sample was sequenced with an Illumina HiSeq 2500. A second roughly 6 to 12 cycle PCR used a sample-barcoded 5' primer and a J-beta primer mix. TCRdb reanalyzed the raw reads on its own, using fastp at Q25 for trimming and MiXCR for clone calling, and kept in-frame beta chains. Rows are combined by CDR3 protein, so each entry shows the most common genes and DNA. The sample has 730,000 or so distinct CDR3 sequences on record, over 40% of them singletons. The ten largest clones add up to about 30% of the sample. Specimen: blood. All receptors come from an older man in good health.

This clonotype was seen only once. This sequence joins TRBV6-2 or TRBV6-3 and TRBJ2-6, with 8 bases identical to TRBD1. Losses at the gene ends were 2 bases for V and 13 bases for J; bases not matched to a gene: 13. Germline loops: CDR1 MNHEY, CDR2 SVGEGT. This CDR3 has 16 residues. This CDR3 reads CASSYPYATGAWVLTF. As DNA, the CDR3 is TGTGCCAGCAGTTACCCCTATGCGACAGGGGCCTGGGTCCTGACTTTC.

The rearrangement joins TRBV11-2 to TRBJ2-1, with unresolved D. This CDR3 comprises 12 residues. Trimming cost V 7 bases and J 6 bases, with 10 bases left between them. CDR1 and CDR2 (germline): SGHAT, FQNNGV. The CDR3 loop is CASTSGINEQFF. As DNA, the CDR3 is TGTGCCAGCACCTCCGGTATCAATGAGCAGTTCTTC.

This clonotype has only a few counts. The gene calls are TRBV12-3 or TRBV12-4 and TRBJ2-5; TRBD2 agrees at 12 bases. J lost 0 bases, V lost 6 bases, and 5 bases had no gene match. The CDR3 extends over 16 amino acids. CDR3 in amino acids: CASSRTSGGYQETQYF. The CDR3 bases are TGTGCCAGCAGCCGAACTAGCGGGGGGTACCAAGAGACCCAGTACTTC.

There are many counts of this clonotype. The chain joins TRBV30 to TRBJ1-5; 7 bases align to TRBD1. The junction had 9 bases not matched to a gene; V was cut back by 1 base and J by 6 bases. The germline V gene encodes CDR1 GTSNPN and CDR2 SVGIG (reference sequence). The CDR3 loop spans 15 amino acids. Here the CDR3 reads CAWSGQGGFSQPQHF. The CDR3 nucleotides are TGTGCCTGGAGTGGACAGGGAGGATTTAGTCAGCCCCAGCATTTT. Supplemented by reference TRBV30 and TRBJ1-5, the full variable domain reads SQTIHQWPATLVQPVGSPLSLECTVEGTSNPNLYWYRQAAGRGLQLLFYSVGIGQISSEVPQNLSASRPQDRQFILSSKKLLLSDSGFYLCAWSGQGGFSQPQHFGDGTRLSIL.

V usage is TRBV7-8 and J usage is TRBJ1-1; possibly TRBD1 for D (5 bases). CDR1 is SGHVS, CDR2 FQNEAQ, per germline. The CDR3 covers 15 residues. The germline V and J ends were trimmed by 2 bases and 1 base, with 11 bases remaining between them. As DNA, the CDR3 is TGTGCCAGCAGCTTAAATTCAGGGCCGAACACTGAAGCTTTCTTT. It translates to CASSLNSGPNTEAFF.

The chain is built from TRBV7-2 and TRBJ2-1; 9 bases are shared with TRBD1. Germline V gene data show CDR1 as SGHTA and CDR2 as FQGNSA. The CDR3 totals 15 residues. J gave up 8 bases and V 2 bases, and 7 bases lay outside the gene matches. CDR3 in amino acids: CASSLSRQGVDEQFF. In DNA, the CDR3 is TGTGCCAGCAGCTTAAGCCGACAGGGGGTGGATGAGCAGTTCTTC.

This clonotype was picked up one time. With a much larger clone just one base away, this may be a read error. The chain employs TRBV7-2 and TRBJ2-4; 7 nucleotides align to TRBD1. There are 16 residues in the CDR3. Germline V gene lookup returns CDR1 SGHTA and CDR2 FQGNSA. CDR3 protein: CANSDGQALAKNIQYF. CDR3 sequence (DNA): TGTGCCAACAGCGACGGACAGGCCTTAGCCAAAAACATTCAGTACTTC. The whole variable domain, filled in from reference TRBV7-2 and TRBJ2-4, reads GAGVSQSPSNKVTEKGKDVELRCDPISGHTALYWYRQSLGQGLEFLIYFQGNSAPDKSGLPSDRFSAERTGGSVSTLTIQRTQQEDSAVYLCANSDGQALAKNIQYFGAGTRLSVL.

Notes on this clonotype: Mismatch with germline at one junction end may stem from a read error. The genes are TRBV29-1 and TRBJ2-4; D not resolved. The CDR3 length is 13 residues. Germline V gene sequence: CDR1 SQVTM, CDR2 ANQGSEA. The CDR3 sequence: CSVEVLAKNIQYF. The CDR3 DNA reads as TGCAGCGTAGAAGTCCTAGCCAAAAACATTCAGTACTTC.

This clonotype has more than one count but fewer than ten. CDR3 bases: TGCAGCGTTGAATTCCGGGCGACTAACTATGGCTACACCTTC. Its translation: CSVEFRATNYGYTF. The rearrangement uses TRBV29-1 and TRBJ1-2, with D unresolved. This CDR3 contains 14 residues. The germline gives CDR1 SQVTM, CDR2 ANQGSEA. Trimming shortened V by 2 bases and J by 0 bases, and 10 bases separated the two germline ends. The full variable domain, completed using reference TRBV29-1 and TRBJ1-2, is SAVISQKPSRDICQRGTSLTIQCQVDSQVTMMFWYRQQPGQSLTLIATANQGSEATYESGFVIDKFPISRPNLTFSTLTVSNMSPEDSSIYLCSVEFRATNYGYTFGSGTRLTVV.

This clonotype was recorded at least ten times. This chain links TRBV3-1 with TRBJ1-2; D gene uncertain. CDR3 length: 16 amino acids. The V gene lost 1 base and the J gene lost 8 bases, with 20 bases spanning the gap. CDR1 and CDR2 (germline): LGHDT, YNNKEL (reference sequence). In DNA, the CDR3 is TGTGCCAGCAGCCAAGTAAGCCCGGCTGCCTCGGGAGGCTACACCTTC. This gives the protein CASSQVSPAASGGYTF.

The chain combines TRBV24-1 with TRBJ1-4, with D possibly being TRBD1 (5 bases). The CDR3 consists of 16 residues. V was clipped by 4 bases and J by 0 bases, with 11 bases between them. Germline V gives CDR1 KGHDR, CDR2 SFDVKD. CDR3 residues: CATSETDGATNEKLFF. Written as DNA, the CDR3 is TGTGCCACCAGTGAGACAGACGGAGCAACTAATGAAAAACTGTTTTTT.

The CDR3 region is CASRASGTGELFF. The CDR3 DNA reads TGTGCCAGCAGGGCTAGCGGTACCGGGGAGCTGTTTTTT. J is TRBJ2-2 and V is TRBV7-9, with 7 bases aligning to TRBD2. The CDR3 consists of 13 residues. Germline CDR1 reads SEHNR; CDR2 reads FQNEAQ (reference sequence). Trimming removed 6 bases from V and 5 bases from J; junction bases left unmatched: 3.

This clonotype was picked up a small number of times. The CDR3 bases are TGTGCCAGCAGCTTAGGACTAGCCCCGAACACAGATACGCAGTATTTT. Its translation: CASSLGLAPNTDTQYF. The chain carries TRBV7-8 and TRBJ2-3; 7 bases are a match to TRBD2. The V and J ends lost 1 base and 2 bases, in that order; junction bases with no gene match: 6. The length of the CDR3 is 16 residues. Germline loops: CDR1 SGHVS, CDR2 FQNEAQ. Based on the CDR3 plus reference TRBV7-8 and TRBJ2-3, the full variable domain is GAGVSQSPRYKVAKRGQDVALRCDPISGHVSLFWYQQALGQGPEFLTYFQNEAQLDKSGLPSDRFFAERPEGSVSTLKIQRTQQEDSAVYLCASSLGLAPNTDTQYFGPGTRLTVL.

The V gene is TRBV10-1, the J gene TRBJ2-5; the D gene is possibly TRBD2 (5 bases). Between the trimmed V and J ends, which lost 4 bases and 5 bases, there was a span of 14 bases. Germline V lookup: CDR1 WNHNN, CDR2 SYGVQD (reference sequence). The CDR3 is 14 amino acids. The CDR3 nucleotides read TGCGCCAGCAGTGCCGGAGCGGTCGGGGAGACCCAGTACTTC. Residues: CASSAGAVGETQYF.

With respect to this clonotype: Just one base apart from a much larger clone, this may be a read error. The chain joins TRBV20-1 to TRBJ1-4, with D hard to call. Trimming removed 5 bases from V and 3 bases from J, with 13 bases in between. CDR3 length: 14 amino acids. Germline V gene sequence: CDR1 DFQATT, CDR2 SNEGSKA (reference sequence). The CDR3 loop is CSAQIGGSNEKLFF. Written as DNA, the CDR3 is TGCAGTGCTCAGATCGGCGGTTCTAATGAAAAACTGTTTTTT.

The chain couples TRBV7-2 to TRBJ1-2, with D unresolved. Trimming pared 1 base from V and 3 bases from J, leaving 6 bases between. This CDR3 is built from 13 residues. From germline, CDR1 is SGHTA and CDR2 FQGNSA. CDR3 sequence (DNA): TGTGCCAGCAGCTTAGGGGCTTACTATGGCTACACCTTC. Its protein product is CASSLGAYYGYTF.

In this sample, this clonotype turned up a few times. This chain uses TRBV20-1 with TRBJ2-7; possible D gene TRBD1, 5 bases. The CDR3 is 14 amino acids. Germline assignment: CDR1 DFQATT and CDR2 SNEGSKA (reference sequence). Between the trimmed V and J ends, which lost 3 bases and 0 bases, there was a span of 12 bases. The CDR3, as DNA: TGCAGTGCTAGGGACACTGCTCTCTCCTACGAGCAGTACTTC. Its protein product is CSARDTALSYEQYF.

This clonotype was detected only once. V gene TRBV15 combines with J gene TRBJ2-2; TRBD1 matches 8 bases. Per germline, CDR1 LNHNV and CDR2 YYDKDF (reference sequence). Trimming cost V 0 bases and J 7 bases; bases outside gene matches: 10. The CDR3 is 17 residues long. CDR3 in amino acids: CATSRDLGDRSGGELFF. CDR3 in DNA: TGTGCCACCAGCAGAGATCTCGGGGACAGGTCGGGCGGGGAGCTGTTTTTT.

The gene calls are TRBV6-6 and TRBJ1-5; TRBD1 is a possible D gene (5 bases). V lost 0 bases, J lost 7 bases, and 16 bases lay in between. The CDR3 runs to 16 residues. CDR1 and CDR2 (germline): MNHNY, SVGAGI (reference sequence). The DNA of the CDR3 is TGTGCCAGCAGTTACTCATTTACGGGGGTAGACCAGCCCCAGCATTTT. Translation gives CASSYSFTGVDQPQHF.

This clonotype appeared a few times. This chain links TRBV7-2 with TRBJ2-1; D might be TRBD1 or TRBD2, each matching 5 bases. With 4 bases removed from V and 7 bases from J, the gap between germline ends came to 14 bases. The germline V gene has CDR1 SGHTA and CDR2 FQGNSA. The CDR3 length is 14 residues. CDR3 nucleotide sequence: TGTGCCAGCAGCTCGGGACCAATATGGAATGAGCAGTTCTTC. Translating it yields CASSSGPIWNEQFF. Full variable domain (outside the CDR3, taken from reference TRBV7-2 and TRBJ2-1): GAGVSQSPSNKVTEKGKDVELRCDPISGHTALYWYRQSLGQGLEFLIYFQGNSAPDKSGLPSDRFSAERTGGSVSTLTIQRTQQEDSAVYLCASSSGPIWNEQFFGPGTRLTVL.